The sequence of this T cell receptor (beta chain) was determined in a study of cytomegalovirus exposure and HLA in healthy donors. About the research overall: The same platform was used for the 120 validation repertoires and the roughly 640 first-cohort repertoires, a later analysis reported. Study results and limitations: First-cohort TCR clusters were later found to tend to co-occur in the approximately 120 validation repertoires. Researchers counted roughly 150 TCR beta chains as cytomegalovirus-associated.

These donors were members of the approximately 120-subject validation cohort, a group separate from the approximately 680-subject first cohort. Data came from immunoSEQ multiplex PCR; TCRdb stores just in-frame clones and leaves some out. Of approximately 120,000 clones listed, around 94% are singletons. CDR3 length equals 12 residues. With 4 bases clipped from V and 8 bases from J, the junction kept 1 base outside the gene matches. Germline-derived CDR1 and CDR2 are SGHTA and FQGTGA. A remark on this clone: Its antigen is currently unknown.

The chain joins TRBV7-3 to TRBJ2-1; 8 nucleotides match TRBD1. This TCR derives from a woman in her late teens or twenties in good health and CMV-seronegative. Sample: PBMCs. The CDR3 protein is CASSSQGDEQFF. CDR3 bases: TGTGCCAGCAGCTCACAGGGGGATGAGCAGTTCTTC.